This T cell receptor beta chain was found in a study of blood T cells in healthy people across ages. Comments on this clonotype: What it recognizes is unknown.

Findings of the study overall: As age increased, TCR beta diversity per million T cells fell in a roughly linear fashion. Strong correlation was found linking TCR beta diversity to naive T cell percentage.

Every participating donor contributed 7.5 to 10 milliliters of peripheral blood through a draw. Isolation recovered at least 7 million PBMCs from every sample. It was with a sample-barcoded 5' primer and a J-beta primer mix that a second PCR of roughly 7 to 12 cycles was run. TCRdb used MiXCR to reprocess the 5' RACE reads, holding one entry per CDR3 protein. The sample has around 600,000 distinct CDR3 sequences, around 48% seen once. This CDR3 comprises 15 residues. Germline values: CDR1 WNHNN, CDR2 SYGVQD (reference sequence). V was pared by 4 bases and J by 10 bases, with 9 bases of the junction left unmatched.

The sequence was obtained from a man aged 80 or over in good health. The source material was blood. The chain uses TRBV10-1 and TRBJ2-1, with 11 positions matching TRBD2. This CDR3 reads CASSGTSGGTQEQFF. Here the CDR3 DNA reads TGCGCCAGCAGTGGAACTAGCGGGGGTACCCAGGAGCAGTTCTTC.